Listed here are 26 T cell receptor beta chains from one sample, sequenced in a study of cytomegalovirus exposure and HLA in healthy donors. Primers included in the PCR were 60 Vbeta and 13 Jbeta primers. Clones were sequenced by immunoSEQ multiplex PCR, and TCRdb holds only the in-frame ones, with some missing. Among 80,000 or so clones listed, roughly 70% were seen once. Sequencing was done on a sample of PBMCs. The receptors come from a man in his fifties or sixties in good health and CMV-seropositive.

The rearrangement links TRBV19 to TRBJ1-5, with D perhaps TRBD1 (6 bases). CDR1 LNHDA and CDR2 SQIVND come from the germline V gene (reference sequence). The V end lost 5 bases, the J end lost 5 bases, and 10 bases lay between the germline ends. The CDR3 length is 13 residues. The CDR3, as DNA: TGTGCCAGTAGTTACGACAGGCATCAGCCCCAGCATTTT. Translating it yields CASSYDRHQPQHF. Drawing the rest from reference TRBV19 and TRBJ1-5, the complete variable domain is DGGITQSPKYLFRKEGQNVTLSCEQNLNHDAMYWYRQDPGQGLRLIYYSQIVNDFQKGDIAEGYSVSREKKESFPLTVTSAQKNPTAFYLCASSYDRHQPQHFGDGTRLSIL.

The CDR3, as DNA: TGTGCCAGCACCCCCGGACTAGCGGGCAATGAGCAGTTCTTC. This translates into CASTPGLAGNEQFF. V and J are TRBV27 and TRBJ2-1, with TRBD2 matching over 11 bases. Trimming at V came to 7 bases and at J to 6 bases, leaving 5 bases not matched to a gene. The CDR3 sequence is 14 residues long. Germline V CDR1 and CDR2: MNHEY, SMNVEV (reference sequence).

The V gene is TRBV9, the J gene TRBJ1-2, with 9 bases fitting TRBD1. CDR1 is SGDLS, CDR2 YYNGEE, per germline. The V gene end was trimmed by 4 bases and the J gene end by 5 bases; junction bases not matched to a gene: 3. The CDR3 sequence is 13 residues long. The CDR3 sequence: CASSRGQGYGYTF. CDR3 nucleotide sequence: TGTGCCAGCAGCCGAGGACAGGGGTATGGCTACACCTTC.

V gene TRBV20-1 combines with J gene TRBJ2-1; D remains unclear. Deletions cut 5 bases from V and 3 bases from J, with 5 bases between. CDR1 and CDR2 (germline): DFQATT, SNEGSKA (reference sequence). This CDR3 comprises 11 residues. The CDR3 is CSAVSYNEQFF. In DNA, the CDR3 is TGCAGTGCTGTCAGCTACAATGAGCAGTTCTTC.

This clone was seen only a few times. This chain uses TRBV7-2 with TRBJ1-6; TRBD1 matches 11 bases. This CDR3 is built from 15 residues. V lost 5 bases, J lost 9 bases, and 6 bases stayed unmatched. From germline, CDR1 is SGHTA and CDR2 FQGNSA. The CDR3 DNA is TGTGCCAGCAGCCCGTCCGGACAGGGGGCTTCACCCCTCCACTTT. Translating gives CASSPSGQGASPLHF.

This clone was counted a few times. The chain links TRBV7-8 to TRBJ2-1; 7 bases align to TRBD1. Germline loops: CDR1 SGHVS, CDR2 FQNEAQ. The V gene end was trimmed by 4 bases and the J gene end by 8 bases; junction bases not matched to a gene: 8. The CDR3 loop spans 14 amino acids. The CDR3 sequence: CASSSGGGADEQFF. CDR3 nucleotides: TGTGCCAGCAGCTCAGGGGGTGGGGCCGATGAGCAGTTCTTC.

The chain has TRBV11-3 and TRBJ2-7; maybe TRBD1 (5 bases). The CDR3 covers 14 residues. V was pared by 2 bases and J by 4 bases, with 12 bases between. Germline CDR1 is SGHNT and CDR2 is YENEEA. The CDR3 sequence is CASSLCRAGYEQYF. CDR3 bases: TGTGCCAGCAGCTTATGCAGGGCCGGGTACGAGCAGTACTTC.

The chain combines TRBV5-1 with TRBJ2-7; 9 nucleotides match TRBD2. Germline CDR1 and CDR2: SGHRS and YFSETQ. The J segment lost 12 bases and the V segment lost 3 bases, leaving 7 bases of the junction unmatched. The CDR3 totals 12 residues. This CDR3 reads CASSSSGMAWYF. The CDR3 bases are TGCGCCAGCAGCTCTAGCGGGATGGCGTGGTACTTC.

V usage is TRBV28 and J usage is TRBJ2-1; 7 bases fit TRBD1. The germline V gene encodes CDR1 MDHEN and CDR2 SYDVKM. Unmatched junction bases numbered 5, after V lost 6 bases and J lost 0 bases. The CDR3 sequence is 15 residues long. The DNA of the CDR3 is TGTGCCAGCAGGGACAGGTTGAGCTCCTACAATGAGCAGTTCTTC. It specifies CASRDRLSSYNEQFF.

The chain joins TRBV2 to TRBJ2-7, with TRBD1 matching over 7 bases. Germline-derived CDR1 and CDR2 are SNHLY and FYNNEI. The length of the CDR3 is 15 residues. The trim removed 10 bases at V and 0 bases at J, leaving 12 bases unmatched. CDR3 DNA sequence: TGTGCCATCAGGGGAGAGACAGGGATCTCCTACGAGCAGTACTTC. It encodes CAIRGETGISYEQYF.

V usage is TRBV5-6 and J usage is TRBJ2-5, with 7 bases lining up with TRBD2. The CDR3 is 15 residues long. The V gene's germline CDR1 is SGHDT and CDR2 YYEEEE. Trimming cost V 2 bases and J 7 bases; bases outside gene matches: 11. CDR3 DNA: TGTGCCAGCAGCTTCGGTGCGGGGGAGTTTGTGACCCAGTACTTC. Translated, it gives CASSFGAGEFVTQYF.

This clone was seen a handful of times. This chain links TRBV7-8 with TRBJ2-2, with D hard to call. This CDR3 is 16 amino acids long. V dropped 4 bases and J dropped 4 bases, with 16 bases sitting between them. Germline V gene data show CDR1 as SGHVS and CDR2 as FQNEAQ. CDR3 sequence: CASSSVVFRSTGELFF. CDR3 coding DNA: TGTGCCAGCAGCTCCGTAGTATTTCGTAGCACCGGGGAGCTGTTTTTT.

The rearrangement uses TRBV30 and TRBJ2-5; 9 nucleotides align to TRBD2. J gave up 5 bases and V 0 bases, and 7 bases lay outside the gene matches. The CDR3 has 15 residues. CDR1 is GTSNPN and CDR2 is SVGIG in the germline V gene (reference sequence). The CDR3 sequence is CAWSVTSGWGETQYF. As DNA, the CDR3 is TGTGCCTGGAGTGTAACTAGCGGGTGGGGGGAGACCCAGTACTTC.

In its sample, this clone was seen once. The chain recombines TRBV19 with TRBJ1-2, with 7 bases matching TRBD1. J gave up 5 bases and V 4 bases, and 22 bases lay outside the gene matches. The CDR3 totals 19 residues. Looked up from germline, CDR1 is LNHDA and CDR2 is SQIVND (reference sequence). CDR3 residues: CASSNTYLPTWTGLYGYTF. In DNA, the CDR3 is TGTGCCAGTAGTAACACTTACCTCCCTACGTGGACAGGCCTTTATGGCTACACCTTC.

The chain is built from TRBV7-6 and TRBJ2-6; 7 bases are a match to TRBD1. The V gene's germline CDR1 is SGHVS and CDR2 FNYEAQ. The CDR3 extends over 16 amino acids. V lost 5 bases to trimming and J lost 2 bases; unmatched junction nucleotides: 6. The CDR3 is CASSPRTGPGANVLTF. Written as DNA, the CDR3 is TGTGCCAGCAGCCCCCGGACAGGCCCTGGGGCCAACGTCCTGACTTTC.

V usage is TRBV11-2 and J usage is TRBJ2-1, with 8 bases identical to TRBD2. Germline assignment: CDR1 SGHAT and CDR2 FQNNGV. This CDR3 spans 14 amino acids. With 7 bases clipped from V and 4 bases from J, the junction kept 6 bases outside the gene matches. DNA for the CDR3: TGTGCCAGCAAGCGCACTAGCGGATACAATGAGCAGTTCTTC. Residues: CASKRTSGYNEQFF.

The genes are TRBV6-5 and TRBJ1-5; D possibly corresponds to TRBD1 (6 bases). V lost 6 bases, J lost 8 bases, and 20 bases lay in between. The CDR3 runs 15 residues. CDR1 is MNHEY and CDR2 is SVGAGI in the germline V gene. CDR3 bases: TGTGCCAGCAGCTCGGGGGGCTACTTGAGCGAGCCCCAGCATTTT. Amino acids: CASSSGGYLSEPQHF.

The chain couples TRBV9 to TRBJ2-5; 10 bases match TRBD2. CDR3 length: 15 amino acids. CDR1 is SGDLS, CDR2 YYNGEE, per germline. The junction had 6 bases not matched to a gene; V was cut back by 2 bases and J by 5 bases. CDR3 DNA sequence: TGTGCCAGCAGCGTGAGCGGGGGGGCCGGGGAGACCCAGTACTTC. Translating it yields CASSVSGGAGETQYF.

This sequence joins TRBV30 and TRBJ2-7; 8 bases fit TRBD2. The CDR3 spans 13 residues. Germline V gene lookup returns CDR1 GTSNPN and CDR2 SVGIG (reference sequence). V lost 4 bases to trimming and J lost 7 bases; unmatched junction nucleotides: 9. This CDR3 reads CAWTSGRGDEQYF. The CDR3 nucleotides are TGTGCCTGGACCTCGGGGCGGGGGGATGAGCAGTACTTC.

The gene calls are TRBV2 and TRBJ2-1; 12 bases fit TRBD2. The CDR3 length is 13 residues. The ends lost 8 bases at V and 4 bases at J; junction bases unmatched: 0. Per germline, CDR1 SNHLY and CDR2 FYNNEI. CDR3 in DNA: TGTGCCAGCGGACTAGCGGGGTACAATGAGCAGTTCTTC. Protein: CASGLAGYNEQFF.

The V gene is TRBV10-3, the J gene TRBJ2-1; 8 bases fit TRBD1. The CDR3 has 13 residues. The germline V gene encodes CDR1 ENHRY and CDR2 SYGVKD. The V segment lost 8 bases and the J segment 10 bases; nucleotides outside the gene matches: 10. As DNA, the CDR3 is TGTGCCATCGGTTACCGACAGGGGCACGAGCAGTTCTTC. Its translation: CAIGYRQGHEQFF.

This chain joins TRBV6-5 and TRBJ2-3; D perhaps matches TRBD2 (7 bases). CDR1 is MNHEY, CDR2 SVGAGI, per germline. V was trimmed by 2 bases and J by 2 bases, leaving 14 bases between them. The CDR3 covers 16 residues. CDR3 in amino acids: CASSYGRGAFTDTQYF. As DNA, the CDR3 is TGTGCCAGCAGTTACGGTCGGGGGGCGTTCACAGATACGCAGTATTTT.

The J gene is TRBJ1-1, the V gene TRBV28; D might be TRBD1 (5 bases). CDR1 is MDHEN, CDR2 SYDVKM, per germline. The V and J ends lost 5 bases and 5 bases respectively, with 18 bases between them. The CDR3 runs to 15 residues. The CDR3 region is CASSPTGGRHTEAFF. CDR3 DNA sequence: TGTGCCAGCAGTCCAACGGGGGGGAGACATACTGAAGCTTTCTTT.

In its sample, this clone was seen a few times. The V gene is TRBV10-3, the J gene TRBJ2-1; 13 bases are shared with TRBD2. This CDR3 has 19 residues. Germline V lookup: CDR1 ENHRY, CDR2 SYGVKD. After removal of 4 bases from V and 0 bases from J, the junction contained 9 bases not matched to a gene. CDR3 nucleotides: TGTGCCATCAGTGGGACTAGCGGGGGAGACCTAAGCTCCTACAATGAGCAGTTCTTC. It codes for CAISGTSGGDLSSYNEQFF.

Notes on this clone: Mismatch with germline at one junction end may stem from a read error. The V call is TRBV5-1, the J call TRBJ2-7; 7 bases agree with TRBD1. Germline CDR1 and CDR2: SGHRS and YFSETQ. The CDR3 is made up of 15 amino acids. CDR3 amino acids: CASGFTPGPGGEQYF. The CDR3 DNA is TGCGCCAGCGGCTTTACGCCGGGCCCAGGGGGCGAGCAGTACTTC.

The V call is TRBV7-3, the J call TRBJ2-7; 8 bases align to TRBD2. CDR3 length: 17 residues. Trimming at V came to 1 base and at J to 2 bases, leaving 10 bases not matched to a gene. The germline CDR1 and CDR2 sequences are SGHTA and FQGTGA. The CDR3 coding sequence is TGTGCCAGCAGCTTAAGTCCCCCGGGGGGGCTAGCCTACGAGCAGTACTTC. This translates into CASSLSPPGGLAYEQYF. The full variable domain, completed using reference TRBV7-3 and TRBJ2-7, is GAGVSQTPSNKVTEKGKYVELRCDPISGHTALYWYRQSLGQGPEFLIYFQGTGAADDSGLPNDRFFAVRPEGSVSTLKIQRTERGDSAVYLCASSLSPPGGLAYEQYFGPGTRLTVT.